The clone carrying this T cell receptor beta chain was detected a few times. This entry comes from a study of T-cell memory formation after mild COVID-19. 5'RACE primed from the constant segment yielded TCR alpha and TCR beta cDNA libraries bearing sample barcodes and UMIs. TCRdb redid the calling of the 5' RACE reads with MiXCR, one entry per CDR3 protein. The table lists about half a million distinct CDR3 sequences, around a sixth of them singletons, with 10% to 15% in the top ten. Material: PBMCs or a T cell subset sorted from them (not recorded which). This clonotype originated in an adult woman who had mild COVID-19 (a few samples of this study predate the infection). Cell type and time point are not known.

The CDR3 coding sequence is TGCAGTGCTAGAGATCTCCTGACCACTGAAGCTTTCTTT. Translation gives CSARDLLTTEAFF. The chain carries TRBV20-1 and TRBJ1-1; D is ambiguous. Germline V CDR1 and CDR2: DFQATT, SNEGSKA (reference sequence). Trimming stripped 0 bases from V and 4 bases from J, with 9 bases between. The CDR3 runs to 13 residues.